Below are 20 T cell receptor beta chains sequenced from a single sample in a study of T cells after yellow fever vaccination (dated by TCRdb to the late 2010s). The treatment or condition label on this specimen signifies: live attenuated yellow fever vaccine strain. The library was made by 5' RACE. Sequencing relied on an Illumina NovaSeq 6000. TCRdb reworked the public reads: Q25 trimming with fastp, MiXCR clone assembly, productive beta chains retained. Every distinct CDR3 protein forms one entry, paired with its most common genes and DNA. This sample lists more than 300,000 distinct CDR3 sequences; about 11% were detected once. The ten top clones hold about 3.3% of the sample. The sample in question was CD4+ T cells sorted from PBMCs, obtained 45 days after the yellow fever booster vaccination. Receptors originate from a man aged 18 to 29 who received the YFV17D yellow fever vaccine.

A few counts support this clonotype. The V and J genes are TRBV2 and TRBJ2-1, with 9 bases aligning to TRBD1. Germline V CDR1 and CDR2: SNHLY, FYNNEI. This CDR3 is built from 14 residues. Trimming removed 6 bases from V and 5 bases from J; junction bases left unmatched: 5. The CDR3: CASSRDRDNNEQFF. CDR3 nucleotide sequence: TGTGCCAGCAGCCGGGACAGGGATAACAATGAGCAGTTCTTC. Variable domain in full (rest from reference TRBV2 and TRBJ2-1): EPEVTQTPSHQVTQMGQEVILRCVPISNHLYFYWYRQILGQKVEFLVSFYNNEISEKSEIFDDQFSVERPDGSNFTLKIRSTKLEDSAMYFCASSRDRDNNEQFFGPGTRLTVL.

The gene calls are TRBV5-6 and TRBJ2-3; D not resolved. CDR3 length: 13 residues. Germline-derived CDR1 and CDR2 are SGHDT and YYEEEE. The V gene lost 4 bases and the J gene lost 4 bases, with 10 bases spanning the gap. CDR3 region: CASSGISPDTQYF. The CDR3 DNA follows: TGTGCCAGCAGCGGGATTAGCCCAGATACGCAGTATTTT.

This clonotype was detected ten times or more. CDR3 nucleotide sequence: TGTGCCAGCAGTGAAATGGACAGCGAGACGGGTCAGCCCCAGCATTTT. Encoded protein: CASSEMDSETGQPQHF. The chain employs TRBV25-1 and TRBJ1-5, with D perhaps matching TRBD1 (6 bases). The CDR3 length is 16 residues. The V and J ends lost 2 bases and 6 bases respectively, with 17 bases between them. Per germline, CDR1 MGHDK and CDR2 SYGVNS.

V is TRBV20-1 and J is TRBJ1-6; D unresolved. The germline V gene has CDR1 DFQATT and CDR2 SNEGSKA (reference sequence). V was clipped by 8 bases and J by 9 bases, with 14 bases between them. The CDR3 runs to 12 residues. The CDR3 is CSFSAGGSPLHF. The CDR3 DNA reads as TGCAGTTTTTCCGCGGGCGGTTCACCCCTCCACTTT.

The J gene is TRBJ2-1, the V gene TRBV20-1; 9 positions match TRBD2. The germline V gene has CDR1 DFQATT and CDR2 SNEGSKA (reference sequence). The CDR3 totals 14 residues. V dropped 6 bases and J dropped 2; count of bases not matched to a gene: 5. Written as DNA, the CDR3 is TGCAGTGCGGACCGCGGGGGGGCCTACAATGAGCAGTTCTTC. Its protein is CSADRGGAYNEQFF.

The rearrangement uses TRBV24-1 and TRBJ1-2, with 7 positions matching TRBD1. After removal of 3 bases from V and 6 bases from J, the junction contained 9 bases not matched to a gene. This CDR3 is 15 amino acids long. Germline V gene sequence: CDR1 KGHDR, CDR2 SFDVKD. The CDR3 here is CATSDAWDSGNGYTF. The CDR3 DNA reads as TGTGCCACCAGTGATGCTTGGGACAGTGGAAATGGCTACACCTTC.

This clonotype occurred a few times. The rearrangement uses TRBV12-5 and TRBJ2-1, with D tentatively TRBD1 (6 bases). V lost 2 bases and J lost 10, with 15 bases in between. CDR1 is LGHNT and CDR2 is FRNRAP in the germline V gene. The CDR3 is 14 residues long. This CDR3 is CASGLPTRGREQFF. The CDR3 DNA reads TGTGCTAGTGGTTTGCCAACCAGGGGCCGAGAGCAGTTCTTC.

The V and J genes are TRBV9 and TRBJ2-3; D not certain. Trimming pared 0 bases from V and 0 bases from J, leaving 8 bases between. The germline V gene has CDR1 SGDLS and CDR2 YYNGEE. CDR3 size: 15 residues. The CDR3 bases are TGTGCCAGCAGCGTAGTCGCGGATAGCACAGATACGCAGTATTTT. Amino acids: CASSVVADSTDTQYF.

This clonotype was seen only a few times. The rearrangement links TRBV6-5 to TRBJ1-2, with D uncertain. The V end was cut by 0 bases, the J end by 2 bases, with 13 bases between. The CDR3 runs to 16 residues. Germline lookup yields CDR1 MNHEY and CDR2 SVGAGI. The CDR3 sequence: CASSYSSTLSNYGYTF. CDR3 nucleotides: TGTGCCAGCAGTTACTCGTCTACGTTGTCCAACTATGGCTACACCTTC.

The V gene is TRBV27, the J gene TRBJ1-2; weak D call: TRBD1 (5 bases). Germline assignment: CDR1 MNHEY and CDR2 SMNVEV (reference sequence). The CDR3 runs 15 residues. Trimming removed 0 bases from V and 1 base from J, with 9 bases in between. This chain's CDR3 is CASSLSYRINYGYTF. The CDR3 DNA reads TGTGCCAGCAGTTTATCGTACAGGATTAACTATGGCTACACCTTC.

The chain carries TRBV7-8 and TRBJ1-4; possible D gene TRBD1, 6 bases. V lost 7 bases, J lost 4 bases, and 19 bases lay in between. Germline loops: CDR1 SGHVS, CDR2 FQNEAQ. The CDR3 length is 16 residues. The CDR3 bases are TGTGCCAGCACCAATCTTCGGGGGGGGCGTAATGAAAAACTGTTTTTT. Translation gives CASTNLRGGRNEKLFF.

This clonotype was seen a few times. V is TRBV7-9 and J is TRBJ2-5; D not resolved. Germline values: CDR1 SEHNR, CDR2 FQNEAQ (reference sequence). The length of the CDR3 is 15 residues. V shed 1 base and J shed 2 bases, with 11 bases lying between them. As DNA, the CDR3 is TGTGCCAGCAGCTTAGGGCAGGCGATACAAGAGACCCAGTACTTC. It codes for CASSLGQAIQETQYF.

The chain carries TRBV18 and TRBJ1-3; D remains unclear. From germline, CDR1 is KGHSH and CDR2 LQKENI. The CDR3 runs 16 residues. V lost 0 bases to trimming and J lost 0 bases, with 9 bases between them. CDR3 region: CASSPPETNSGNTIYF. The DNA of the CDR3 is TGTGCCAGCTCACCACCCGAGACAAACTCTGGAAACACCATATATTTT.

The chain joins TRBV27 to TRBJ2-1, with D hard to call. CDR3 length: 15 residues. Looked up from germline, CDR1 is MNHEY and CDR2 is SMNVEV (reference sequence). Trimming took 6 bases from V and 5 from J, leaving 17 bases between them. DNA for the CDR3: TGTGCCAGCAGGGCTAGTAGGACGGCGAACAATGAGCAGTTCTTC. Translation: CASRASRTANNEQFF.

This clonotype was picked up a small number of times. The chain combines TRBV6-2 or TRBV6-3 with TRBJ2-2; the D is unclear. Germline V CDR1 and CDR2: MNHEY, SVGEGT. The CDR3 is made up of 14 amino acids. Trimming removed 2 bases from V and 6 bases from J, with 10 bases in between. The CDR3: CASSYPTVAGELFF. In DNA, the CDR3 is TGTGCCAGCAGTTACCCGACGGTCGCCGGGGAGCTGTTTTTT.

This clonotype appeared many times. The chain links TRBV6-5 to TRBJ1-2; the D gene is possibly TRBD1 (5 bases). Trimming took off 2 bases at V and 6 bases at J, with 16 bases between the two ends. The CDR3 consists of 15 residues. Germline CDR1 MNHEY, CDR2 SVGAGI. This CDR3 is CASSYAGSYMNGYTF. CDR3 DNA sequence: TGTGCCAGCAGTTACGCAGGGAGCTACATGAATGGCTACACCTTC.

V usage is TRBV7-2 and J usage is TRBJ1-5, with D possibly being TRBD1 (5 bases). The germline gives CDR1 SGHTA, CDR2 FQGNSA. There are 20 residues in the CDR3. V shed 2 bases and J shed 5 bases, with 28 bases lying between them. The CDR3 DNA reads TGTGCCAGCAGCTTATCAGTCGAGGTGATGTGGGGCCACCCATATCAGCCCCAGCATTTT. This encodes CASSLSVEVMWGHPYQPQHF.

This clonotype was counted a few times. The chain is built from TRBV20-1 and TRBJ1-3; D gene uncertain. V was pared by 3 bases and J by 1 base, with 7 bases between. Germline-derived CDR1 and CDR2 are DFQATT and SNEGSKA (reference sequence). The CDR3 is made up of 13 amino acids. The CDR3 DNA is TGCAGTGCTAGCCCCGGTTCTGGAAACACCATATATTTT. Its translation: CSASPGSGNTIYF.

This clonotype was counted only a few times. The V call is TRBV6-2 or TRBV6-3, the J call TRBJ2-2, with 7 bases matching TRBD2. Germline trimming cut 0 bases from V and 2 bases from J; bases unmatched to any gene: 12. CDR1 is MNHEY, CDR2 SVGEGT, per germline. The CDR3 totals 19 residues. The CDR3 here is CASSYSKASSGRNTGELFF. In DNA, the CDR3 is TGTGCCAGCAGTTACTCGAAGGCCTCTAGCGGACGAAACACCGGGGAGCTGTTTTTT.

This clonotype has only a few counts. The chain uses TRBV4-3 and TRBJ2-3; TRBD1 aligns across 8 bases. The germline V gene encodes CDR1 LGHNA and CDR2 YSLEER. The V segment lost 1 base and the J segment 4 bases; nucleotides outside the gene matches: 1. CDR3 length equals 14 residues. The DNA of the CDR3 is TGCGCCAGCAGCCAAGGACAGGGGCCAGATACGCAGTATTTT. It codes for CASSQGQGPDTQYF.